The present T cell receptor beta chain was sequenced within a study of blood T cell repertoires in COVID-19. Sequenced by immunoSEQ multiplex PCR; TCRdb stores in-frame clones only, minus some. Of about 370,000 clones in the sample, roughly nine tenths were seen once. The TCR originated in a woman aged 40 to 50 who had been exposed to COVID-19. Sequenced input: PBMCs or T cells enriched from blood (not recorded which).

The CDR3 DNA reads as TGTGCCAGCAGCTTATATGGAAACACCATATATTTT. Translation gives CASSLYGNTIYF. The chain employs TRBV7-2 and TRBJ1-3; D remains ambiguous. The CDR3 contains 12 residues. Between the trimmed V and J ends, which lost 2 bases and 3 bases, there was a span of 2 bases. The germline V gene has CDR1 SGHTA and CDR2 FQGNSA.